One and the same sample provided the 2 T cell receptor beta chains below, sequenced in a study of PD-L1 blockade in urothelial cancer. Time point noted: pretreatment peripheral blood. TCRdb keeps only in-frame clones here, not all; method: immunoSEQ multiplex PCR. The sample shows 90,000 or so clones, around 90% of them seen only once. This material consisted of PBMCs, taken around atezolizumab (anti-PD-L1) treatment. The receptors derive from a man aged 55 to 69 with urothelial cancer.

This chain links TRBV6-1 with TRBJ1-1; a possible D gene is TRBD1 (6 bases). CDR3 size: 13 residues. Trimming pared 4 bases from V and 2 bases from J, leaving 8 bases between. Germline V CDR1 and CDR2: MNHNS, SASEGT. The CDR3: CASSVTGNTEAFF. The DNA for the CDR3 is TGTGCCAGCAGTGTGACAGGAAACACTGAAGCTTTCTTT.

About this clone itself: The same CDR3 also results from other DNA sequences found in this sample. The chain couples TRBV7-6 to TRBJ2-5, with a weak D call TRBD2 (6 bases). Trimming left V 8 bases short and J 4 bases short, with 17 bases between. The germline CDR1 and CDR2 sequences are SGHVS and FNYEAQ. The CDR3 has 14 residues. CDR3 in amino acids: CASGGGSGLETQYF. CDR3 nucleotide sequence: TGTGCCAGCGGGGGAGGCAGCGGGCTAGAGACCCAGTACTTC.